Sequencing of this T cell receptor beta chain was carried out in a study of T cell repertoires in cytomegalovirus infection. Study-wide background: Public TCR beta signatures were indicative of both CMV infection and a matching HLA type.

In the case of this clonotype: Antigen specificity is unknown.

Findings of the study overall: The cumulative frequency of public TCR beta families distinguished individuals who carried CMV together with the relevant HLA. Clonotype analysis showed dominance of the ex vivo response by HLA-C-restricted CMV-specific TCR beta clonotypes.

V lost 3 bases and J lost 6, with 18 bases in between. Germline loops: CDR1 SGHAT, CDR2 FQNNGV. This CDR3 has 16 residues. MiXCR, applied by TCRdb to the reads, yields one record per CDR3 protein. This repertoire shows around 740,000 distinct CDR3 sequences, approximately 40% found once; its top ten account for more than 2.5%. The sequence was collected from a human donor in good health (CMV status not recorded). Some clones in this sample may be carry-over from other donors' samples. The material sequenced was PBMCs. The rearrangement uses TRBV11-2 and TRBJ2-1; D may be TRBD1 or TRBD2 (6 bases each). CDR3 protein: CASSLGALGRSNEQFF. The CDR3 DNA is TGTGCCAGCAGCTTGGGGGCACTAGGGAGGTCCAATGAGCAGTTCTTC.